The clone carrying this T cell receptor beta chain has only a few counts. Its target is not known. The germline CDR1 and CDR2 sequences are LNHNV and YYDKDF (reference sequence). CDR3 size: 14 residues. Unmatched junction bases numbered 4, after V lost 8 bases and J lost 0 bases. All donors qualified as healthy HIV-negative adults and had experienced no recent acute infections or vaccinations. Into CD45RA+ naive and CD45RA-negative memory subsets, the CD4+ cells were split. These data are taken from a study of shared clonotypes between healthy human individuals. Study-level information: Per donor, three plates held CD4 naive cells, three held CD4 memory, two held CD8 naive and one held CD8 memory. Findings and caveats of the study: A handful of donors showed sharing of approximately 4.7% of naive CD4 clonotypes.

Measured with immunoSEQ multiplex PCR; TCRdb has only the in-frame clones, and not every one. Of 550,000 to 850,000 clones listed, over 55% are singletons. Sequenced input: memory CD4+ T cells sorted from blood. The subset: CD45RA-negative fraction. This clonotype was sampled from a woman aged 25 to 39 in good health. The V gene is TRBV15, the J gene TRBJ2-1; 7 bases match TRBD2. CDR3 sequence: CATQREGSYNEQFF. The CDR3 DNA is TGTGCCACCCAAAGGGAGGGCTCCTACAATGAGCAGTTCTTC.